Presented here are 21 T cell receptor beta chains from one specimen sequenced in a study of T cell responses to AZD1222 COVID-19 vaccine. The repertoire was sequenced with immunoSEQ multiplex PCR; TCRdb's copy has only in-frame clones and lacks some. The sample has over 150,000 clones; about nine tenths are singletons. The source material was peripheral blood, sampled on day 0 of AZD1222 vaccination. The receptors come from an adult in good health.

This clone was seen more than once but under ten times. The rearrangement joins TRBV7-2 to TRBJ1-2, with no clear D. The germline V gene has CDR1 SGHTA and CDR2 FQGNSA. The CDR3 spans 14 residues. Between the trimmed V and J ends, which lost 1 base and 4 bases, there was a span of 10 bases. The CDR3 coding sequence is TGTGCCAGCAGCTTAGAGACCGGAGGCTATGGCTACACCTTC. As protein: CASSLETGGYGYTF.

The chain carries TRBV6-6 and TRBJ2-5, with a tentative D call TRBD2 (5 bases). Trimming pared 2 bases from V and 5 bases from J, leaving 9 bases between. CDR3 size: 13 residues. CDR1 and CDR2 (germline): MNHNY, SVGAGI (reference sequence). CDR3: CASSYQAAETQYF. CDR3 nucleotide sequence: TGTGCCAGCAGTTACCAAGCGGCCGAGACCCAGTACTTC.

The V gene is TRBV7-9, the J gene TRBJ1-6; unclear D gene. The CDR3 runs 16 residues. V lost 3 bases and J 2 bases, leaving 11 bases between the germline ends. Germline V gene data show CDR1 as SEHNR and CDR2 as FQNEAQ (reference sequence). The CDR3 sequence: CASSFRSSTYNSPLHF. CDR3 bases: TGTGCCAGCAGCTTTAGGAGCAGTACCTATAATTCACCCCTCCACTTT.

The chain is built from TRBV5-5 and TRBJ2-3; D gene ambiguous. This CDR3 is built from 16 residues. The V end was cut by 0 bases, the J end by 2 bases, with 13 bases between. Germline CDR1 reads SGHKS; CDR2 reads YYEKEE (reference sequence). The CDR3 is CASSLVIGLPTDTQYF. As DNA, the CDR3 is TGTGCCAGCAGCTTGGTGATCGGCCTTCCCACAGATACGCAGTATTTT.

The V call is TRBV5-1, the J call TRBJ2-7; 7 bases match TRBD1. V shed 2 bases and J 6 bases; nucleotides not matched to a gene: 5. Germline V gives CDR1 SGHRS, CDR2 YFSETQ. There are 13 residues in the CDR3. DNA for the CDR3: TGCGCCAGCAGCTTAACCACAGGGGTCGAGCAGTACTTC. Its protein product is CASSLTTGVEQYF.

The CDR3 region is CASSDRTGTGNTIYF. The CDR3 coding sequence is TGTGCCAGCAGTGACAGGACAGGGACTGGAAACACCATATATTTT. The chain carries TRBV2 and TRBJ1-3; TRBD1 aligns across 8 bases. CDR1 is SNHLY and CDR2 is FYNNEI in the germline V gene. The V and J ends lost 3 bases and 2 bases, in that order; junction bases with no gene match: 3. The length of the CDR3 is 15 residues.

The V gene is TRBV29-1, the J gene TRBJ1-1; D gene unclear. Germline V lookup: CDR1 SQVTM, CDR2 ANQGSEA. The CDR3 extends over 10 amino acids. The V end was cut by 5 bases, the J end by 3 bases, with 4 bases between. Here the CDR3 reads CSVRDTEAFF. As DNA, the CDR3 is TGCAGCGTTAGGGACACTGAAGCTTTCTTT.

The chain combines TRBV2 with TRBJ2-1; 7 bases align to TRBD2. Trimming took 5 bases from V and 0 from J; bases not matched to a gene: 10. Germline CDR1 is SNHLY and CDR2 is FYNNEI. The CDR3 is 17 residues long. CDR3 in DNA: TGTGCCAGCAGTTGGGGAGGGACTTCAATCTCCTACAATGAGCAGTTCTTC. Translation gives CASSWGGTSISYNEQFF.

CDR3 in amino acids: CASSRQVFIASGANVLTF. The CDR3 bases are TGTGCCAGCAGTCGACAGGTTTTTATAGCCTCTGGGGCCAACGTCCTGACTTTC. This chain joins TRBV3-1 (or the pseudogene TRBV3-2) and TRBJ2-6; TRBD1 might be the D (6 bases). With 6 bases removed from V and 0 bases from J, the gap between germline ends came to 18 bases. The CDR3 length is 18 residues. Per the germline V gene, CDR1 is LGHDT and CDR2 is YNNKEL (reference sequence).

The gene calls are TRBV7-2 and TRBJ2-2; 8 positions agree with TRBD2. This CDR3 has 15 amino acids. Trimming removed 1 base from V and 6 bases from J; junction bases left unmatched: 4. From germline, CDR1 is SGHTA and CDR2 FQGNSA. The CDR3 region is CASSLVAGGSGELFF. In DNA form, the CDR3 reads TGTGCCAGCAGCTTAGTGGCGGGGGGTTCCGGGGAGCTGTTTTTT.

The chain couples TRBV6-4 to TRBJ2-2, with TRBD1 as a possible D gene (5 bases). The germline gives CDR1 MRHNA, CDR2 SNTAGT. The V end lost 3 bases, the J end lost 1 base, and 9 bases lay between the germline ends. The CDR3 runs to 15 residues. The CDR3 region has the DNA TGTGCCAGCAGTGATGGGGCAGAGAACACCGGGGAGCTGTTTTTT. This encodes CASSDGAENTGELFF.

V and J are TRBV11-2 and TRBJ1-2; TRBD1 matches at 12 bases. The CDR3 totals 14 residues. Germline V gives CDR1 SGHAT, CDR2 FQNNGV. V was clipped by 5 bases and J by 8 bases; unmatched bases: 6. The CDR3 nucleotides are TGTGCCAGCAGCGCGGGACAGGGGGCGCGAGGCTACACCTTC. Amino acids: CASSAGQGARGYTF.

This chain connects TRBV7-2 to TRBJ1-1, with 10 bases lining up with TRBD1. V shed 6 bases and J 4 bases; nucleotides not matched to a gene: 8. In germline, CDR1 is SGHTA, CDR2 FQGNSA. The CDR3 runs 15 residues. CDR3 loop: CASSPTGGASTEAFF. The CDR3, as DNA: TGTGCCAGCAGTCCGACAGGGGGCGCGAGCACTGAAGCTTTCTTT.

CDR3 bases: TGTGCCAGCAGCTCCTACACAGATACGCAGTATTTT. Encoded protein: CASSSYTDTQYF. The chain has TRBV7-2 and TRBJ2-3; D remains ambiguous. Trimming left V 4 bases short and J 2 bases short, with 4 bases between. This CDR3 has 12 residues. Germline lookup yields CDR1 SGHTA and CDR2 FQGNSA.

This clone appeared a few times. J is TRBJ2-2 and V is TRBV18; D is perhaps TRBD1 or TRBD2 (5 bases each). This CDR3 has 16 amino acids. Per germline, CDR1 KGHSH and CDR2 LQKENI. V lost 1 base and J lost 6, with 15 bases in between. CDR3 loop: CASSPLGPDSAGELFF. The CDR3 DNA follows: TGTGCCAGCTCACCACTGGGGCCGGACTCAGCCGGGGAGCTGTTTTTT.

V usage is TRBV5-1 and J usage is TRBJ2-3, with TRBD1 identical over 7 bases. CDR1 and CDR2 (germline): SGHRS, YFSETQ. This CDR3 is built from 16 residues. V lost 1 base, J lost 0 bases, and 5 bases stayed unmatched. The CDR3 DNA reads TGCGCCAGCAGCTTGCCCACAGGGGACAGCACAGATACGCAGTATTTT. Translated: CASSLPTGDSTDTQYF.

J is TRBJ1-1 and V is TRBV18; 9 bases fit TRBD1. The ends lost 2 bases at V and 8 bases at J; junction bases unmatched: 6. The CDR3 is made up of 14 amino acids. Germline values: CDR1 KGHSH, CDR2 LQKENI. CDR3 DNA: TGTGCCAGCTCACCAGGACAGGGGCCCCTAGAAGCTTTCTTT. Protein: CASSPGQGPLEAFF.

The gene calls are TRBV10-2 and TRBJ2-2; possibly TRBD1 for D (5 bases). V lost 4 bases and J 7 bases, leaving 16 bases between the germline ends. CDR3 size: 15 residues. CDR1 WSHSY and CDR2 SAAADI come from the germline V gene. DNA of the CDR3: TGCGCCAGCAGTGGAAGGGCAGGGTTAAGCGGGGAGCTGTTTTTT. The encoded protein is CASSGRAGLSGELFF.

This chain joins TRBV5-5 and TRBJ2-2, with 7 bases identical to TRBD1. Germline CDR1 is SGHKS and CDR2 is YYEKEE (reference sequence). The CDR3 extends over 14 amino acids. The junction had 7 bases not matched to a gene; V was cut back by 5 bases and J by 6 bases. The CDR3 spells CASRVGQNPGELFF. DNA of the CDR3: TGTGCCAGCAGGGTGGGACAGAATCCCGGGGAGCTGTTTTTT.

The chain joins TRBV7-2 to TRBJ1-4, with 7 bases identical to TRBD1. This CDR3 comprises 13 residues. J was trimmed by 5 bases and V by 4 bases; bases with no gene match: 1. The germline CDR1 and CDR2 sequences are SGHTA and FQGNSA. CDR3 region: CASSWGQNEKLFF. CDR3 coding DNA: TGTGCCAGCAGCTGGGGACAGAATGAAAAACTGTTTTTT.

The CDR3 loop reads CASSEARQGAQPQHF. The DNA for the CDR3 is TGTGCCAGCAGTGAAGCGCGACAGGGGGCTCAGCCCCAGCATTTT. The V call is TRBV2, the J call TRBJ1-5; 10 bases map to TRBD1. The CDR3 has 15 residues. The germline CDR1 and CDR2 sequences are SNHLY and FYNNEI. V was pared by 0 bases and J by 6 bases, with 2 bases of the junction left unmatched.